What follows are 16 T cell receptor beta chains derived from one specimen sequenced in a study of T cells after yellow fever vaccination. TCRdb reprocessed the 5' RACE reads with MiXCR, giving one entry per CDR3 protein. In the table there are hundreds of thousands of distinct CDR3 sequences, about 13% of which are singletons. The input for sequencing was PBMCs, taken on the day of the yellow fever booster vaccination. The receptors derive from a man in his thirties or forties who received the YFV17D yellow fever vaccine.

V is TRBV5-1 and J is TRBJ2-3; 14 bases match TRBD2. Germline assignment: CDR1 SGHRS and CDR2 YFSETQ. The trim removed 4 bases at V and 8 bases at J, leaving 6 bases unmatched. The CDR3 contains 15 residues. The CDR3 coding sequence is TGCGCCAGCAGCAGGGGACTAGCGGGAGAGGGTACGCAGTATTTT. Translation gives CASSRGLAGEGTQYF.

The chain is built from TRBV12-3 or TRBV12-4 and TRBJ2-4; the D gene is possibly TRBD2 (6 bases). The length of the CDR3 is 15 residues. The V end lost 5 bases, the J end lost 3 bases, and 14 bases lay between the germline ends. In DNA form, the CDR3 reads TGTGCCAGCAGTCGTCGGGACTCCCTCAAAAACATTCAGTACTTC. Translation: CASSRRDSLKNIQYF.

This clonotype was counted ten times or more. The rearrangement links TRBV29-1 to TRBJ2-7; 10 bases map to TRBD1. The CDR3 consists of 12 residues. Germline V CDR1 and CDR2: SQVTM, ANQGSEA. V lost 5 bases and J lost 5; bases outside the gene matches: 3. The CDR3 nucleotides are TGCAGCGTTAGGGACAGGGGAAACGAGCAGTACTTC. Translating gives CSVRDRGNEQYF.

The chain is built from TRBV5-1 and TRBJ2-1; the D gene is possibly TRBD1 (6 bases). Germline V CDR1 and CDR2: SGHRS, YFSETQ. The CDR3 totals 17 residues. V was clipped by 4 bases and J by 4 bases, with 21 bases between them. CDR3 DNA sequence: TGCGCCAGCAGCACGGGACAAGTAACGACTGGATACAATGAGCAGTTCTTC. It is translated as CASSTGQVTTGYNEQFF.

This clonotype was picked up a small number of times. The CDR3 here is CATTTSGSSDEQFF. For the CDR3, the DNA is TGTGCCACGACGACTAGCGGGAGTTCTGATGAGCAGTTCTTC. The V gene is TRBV10-3, the J gene TRBJ2-1, with TRBD2 matching 12 bases. There are 14 residues in the CDR3. The trim removed 10 bases at V and 8 bases at J, leaving 9 bases unmatched. CDR1 and CDR2 (germline): ENHRY, SYGVKD.

The sample holds many counts of this clonotype. The chain has TRBV5-1 and TRBJ2-3, with no clear D. Germline lookup yields CDR1 SGHRS and CDR2 YFSETQ. The V and J ends lost 0 bases and 2 bases respectively, with 7 bases between them. The CDR3 is 14 residues long. The CDR3 sequence is CASSLADYTDTQYF. DNA for the CDR3: TGCGCCAGCAGCTTGGCAGATTACACAGATACGCAGTATTTT.

This clonotype was counted only a few times. This sequence joins TRBV7-2 and TRBJ2-7, with 11 nucleotides matching TRBD2. The CDR3 consists of 15 residues. After removal of 2 bases from V and 6 bases from J, the junction contained 6 bases not matched to a gene. Germline values: CDR1 SGHTA, CDR2 FQGNSA. This CDR3 is CASSLIVAGGPEQYF. CDR3 nucleotide sequence: TGTGCCAGCAGCTTAATAGTAGCGGGAGGGCCCGAGCAGTACTTC.

The chain employs TRBV3-1 and TRBJ2-1, with D tentatively TRBD2 (5 bases). The CDR3 has 13 amino acids. V was shortened by 4 bases and J by 6 bases, with 10 bases between the two germline ends. Germline CDR1 LGHDT, CDR2 YNNKEL (reference sequence). This CDR3 reads CASSRGFANEQFF. The CDR3, as DNA: TGTGCCAGCAGCCGCGGGTTCGCCAATGAGCAGTTCTTC.

The chain combines TRBV20-1 with TRBJ2-5; the match to TRBD2 covers 10 bases. V shed 5 bases, J shed 4 bases, and the junction held 13 bases outside the gene matches. The CDR3 covers 16 residues. Per the germline V gene, CDR1 is DFQATT and CDR2 is SNEGSKA (reference sequence). Here the CDR3 reads CSAPEASGRAGETQYF. DNA of the CDR3: TGCAGTGCTCCTGAGGCCAGCGGGAGGGCTGGAGAGACCCAGTACTTC.

The V gene is TRBV6-5, the J gene TRBJ2-5, with 11 bases that match TRBD2. The CDR3 is 17 amino acids. V gave up 0 bases and J gave up 5 bases; unmatched junction bases: 8. The germline CDR1 and CDR2 sequences are MNHEY and SVGAGI. The CDR3 region has the DNA TGTGCCAGCAGTTACTCCACTAGCGGGAGAAGGGATGAGACCCAGTACTTC. Amino acid sequence: CASSYSTSGRRDETQYF.

The genes are TRBV15 and TRBJ2-7; 7 nucleotides agree with TRBD2. CDR1 is LNHNV, CDR2 YYDKDF, per germline (reference sequence). The junction had 7 bases not matched to a gene; V was cut back by 5 bases and J by 3 bases. The length of the CDR3 is 14 residues. The CDR3 spells CATSGGSGLYEQYF. CDR3 DNA sequence: TGTGCCACCAGCGGCGGGAGTGGCCTCTACGAGCAGTACTTC.

This sequence joins TRBV20-1 and TRBJ2-7, with D hard to call. The V gene's germline CDR1 is DFQATT and CDR2 SNEGSKA (reference sequence). V lost 3 bases to trimming and J lost 4 bases, with 10 bases between them. The CDR3 length is 12 residues. The CDR3 DNA is TGCAGTGCTAGGGATCAACTGTACGAGCAGTACTTC. Residues: CSARDQLYEQYF.

The chain links TRBV12-3 or TRBV12-4 to TRBJ1-2, with 10 nucleotides matching TRBD1. The CDR3 runs 15 residues. Trimming removed 5 bases from V and 6 bases from J; junction bases left unmatched: 9. The CDR3 sequence is CASSPGQGKFHGYTF. CDR3 nucleotides: TGTGCCAGCAGTCCGGGACAGGGGAAGTTTCATGGCTACACCTTC.

The chain has TRBV5-6 and TRBJ2-5; a weak D match, TRBD2 (7 bases). V was cut by 3 bases and J by 1 base, with 22 bases left in between. This CDR3 contains 18 residues. Germline loops: CDR1 SGHDT, CDR2 YYEEEE. The CDR3 sequence is CASSWGLAVHQSQETQYF. DNA of the CDR3: TGTGCCAGCAGCTGGGGGCTAGCGGTTCACCAGTCCCAAGAGACCCAGTACTTC.

This clonotype was detected a few times. The CDR3 protein is CASSFFQGASGYEQYF. The DNA for the CDR3 is TGTGCCAGCAGTTTCTTTCAGGGGGCTTCTGGGTACGAGCAGTACTTC. The rearrangement uses TRBV28 and TRBJ2-7; the match to TRBD1 covers 8 bases. The CDR3 extends over 16 amino acids. In germline, CDR1 is MDHEN, CDR2 SYDVKM. Germline trimming cut 3 bases from V and 4 bases from J; bases unmatched to any gene: 11.

This clonotype was observed a few times. CDR3 in amino acids: CASSLGPYSNQPQHF. In DNA form, the CDR3 reads TGTGCCAGCAGTTTAGGGCCATATAGCAATCAGCCCCAGCATTTT. The chain has TRBV12-3 or TRBV12-4 and TRBJ1-5; D remains unclear. The V and J ends lost 1 base and 0 bases respectively, with 7 bases between them. This CDR3 is 15 amino acids long.